This T cell receptor beta chain came from a study of blood T cell repertoires in COVID-19. At the level of the study: PBMCs, B-cell-depleted T cells, or T cells were the source of the cDNA or gDNA that made up the material.

The data were produced by immunoSEQ multiplex PCR, yet TCRdb's version contains in-frame clones alone and is incomplete. The data show 250,000 to 300,000 clones, around 90% seen once. There are 14 residues in the CDR3. Germline V gives CDR1 MNHEY, CDR2 SVGAGI. V was trimmed by 8 bases and J by 6 bases, leaving 14 bases between them. In Seattle, patients joined the study during active infection and were tracked longitudinally. Sequences were obtained from peripheral blood. V and J are TRBV6-5 and TRBJ1-6; D uncertain. This clonotype was obtained from a woman aged 60-75 years with COVID-19, enrolled during active disease. The chain's CDR3 is CASGGLAPNSPLHF. Written as DNA, the CDR3 is TGTGCCAGCGGAGGACTTGCCCCTAATTCACCCCTCCACTTT.